The TCR beta chain described here comes from a study of cytomegalovirus exposure and HLA in healthy donors. Turning to the study itself: Within an early data release were 65 million to 90 million unique TCRs drawn from HLA-typed donors. Findings and limits, study-wide: TCR beta chain V- and J-gene trimming was linked, in a later analysis, to a missense variant in DCLRE1C. For most TCR beta V segments, an earlier analysis put the productive rate at about 87% or about 30% of the time.

As to this clone: The antigen remains unidentified.

V gave up 3 bases and J gave up 3 bases, with 9 bases separating them. The CDR3 covers 14 residues. In germline, CDR1 is KGHSY, CDR2 FQNENV. The primer mix had 60 Vbeta and 13 Jbeta primers. Study processing details: Later work found tens of millions of unique TCR beta chains, with 9.5 million to 11 million shared. Sequenced by immunoSEQ multiplex PCR; TCRdb stores in-frame clones only, minus some. The DNA was the basis for D and trimming; V, J and clone size are from that table. The table includes about 180,000 clones, roughly 85% detected once. The sequence was collected from a boy aged 2-15 years in good health and CMV-seronegative. The chain combines TRBV16 with TRBJ2-1; D is uncertain. Sequencing was done on a sample of PBMCs. This CDR3 is CASSHNPDYNEQFF. CDR3 bases: TGTGCCAGCAGCCATAACCCAGACTACAATGAGCAGTTCTTC.